This T cell receptor (beta chain) originates from a study of cytomegalovirus exposure and HLA in healthy donors. V shed 5 bases and J 0 bases; nucleotides not matched to a gene: 8. Germline-derived CDR1 and CDR2 are SGHNT and YYREEE (reference sequence). This CDR3 comprises 15 residues. PCR was performed using 60 Vbeta and 13 Jbeta primers. The data were produced by immunoSEQ multiplex PCR, yet TCRdb's version contains in-frame clones alone and is incomplete. The table shows approximately 120,000 clones, with around 73% occurring only once. Material for sequencing was PBMCs. V gene TRBV5-4 combines with J gene TRBJ2-7; the match to TRBD2 covers 7 bases. This TCR was sampled from a man in his fifties in good health and CMV-seronegative. The DNA for the CDR3 is TGTGCCAGCAGGGCGGGACTACCGAGCTCCTACGAGCAGTACTTC. Protein sequence: CASRAGLPSSYEQYF.